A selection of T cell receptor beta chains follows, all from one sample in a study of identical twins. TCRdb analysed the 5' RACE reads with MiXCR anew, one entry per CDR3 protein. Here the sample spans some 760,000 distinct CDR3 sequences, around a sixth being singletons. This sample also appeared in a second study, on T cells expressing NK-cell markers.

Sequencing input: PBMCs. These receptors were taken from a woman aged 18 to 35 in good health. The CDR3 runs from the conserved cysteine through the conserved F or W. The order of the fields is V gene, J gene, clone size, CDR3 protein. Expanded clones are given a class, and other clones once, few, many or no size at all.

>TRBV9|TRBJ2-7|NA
CASSAGSRPSYEQYF
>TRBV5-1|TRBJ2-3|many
CASSASSDTQYF
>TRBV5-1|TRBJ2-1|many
CASSLDSGDYNEQFF
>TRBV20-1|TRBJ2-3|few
CSARLAGDLEYTQYF
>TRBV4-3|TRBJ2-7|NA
CASSQEIIAGVGEQYF
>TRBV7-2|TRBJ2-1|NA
CASSPQLISYNEQFF
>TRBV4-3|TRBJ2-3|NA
CASSQESASGRLDTQYF
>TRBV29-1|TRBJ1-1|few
CSVKADMNTEAFF
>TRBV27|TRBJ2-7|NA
CASRGTPGSLEQYF
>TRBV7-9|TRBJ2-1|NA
CASSLDRDRDNEQFF
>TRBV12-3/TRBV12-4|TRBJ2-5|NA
CASSLAIRLGSGETQYF
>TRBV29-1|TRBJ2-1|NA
CSVEVAQRGEQFF
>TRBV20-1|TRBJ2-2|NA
CSAPALAGVSGELFF
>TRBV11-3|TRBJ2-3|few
CASSIGQGVPDTQYF
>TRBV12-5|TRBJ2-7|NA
CASGLLSYEQYF
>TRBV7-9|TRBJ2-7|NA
CASSSHGGRGTYEQYF
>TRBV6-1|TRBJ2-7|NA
CASRASGTGGAYEQYF
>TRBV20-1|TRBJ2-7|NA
CSARDERGAHEQYF
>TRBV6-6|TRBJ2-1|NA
CASLGGNEQFF
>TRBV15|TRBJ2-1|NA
CATSRDLLAGGYNEQFF
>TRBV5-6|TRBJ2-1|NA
CASSQSGGHFNEQFF
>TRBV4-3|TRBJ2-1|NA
CASSQRLAENYNEQFF
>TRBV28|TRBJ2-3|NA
CASSSPVAFSTDTQYF
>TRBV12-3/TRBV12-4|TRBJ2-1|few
CASSFVPSTVNEQFF
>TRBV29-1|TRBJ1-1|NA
CSVEVGKGAFF
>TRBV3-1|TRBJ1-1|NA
CASEGYGEAFF
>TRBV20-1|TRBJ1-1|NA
CSARAPEASFF
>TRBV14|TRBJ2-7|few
CASSLSGTRIYEQYF
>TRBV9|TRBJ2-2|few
CASSVAIAGELFF
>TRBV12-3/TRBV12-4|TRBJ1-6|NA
CASSSLRPESPLHF
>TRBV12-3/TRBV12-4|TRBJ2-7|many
CASSLTVYEQYF
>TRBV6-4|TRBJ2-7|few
CASSEFGGSRYEQYF
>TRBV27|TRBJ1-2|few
CATRGGTNYGYTF
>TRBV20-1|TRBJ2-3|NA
CSASLAGASWSTDTQYF
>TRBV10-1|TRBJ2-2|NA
CASRSHTGELFF
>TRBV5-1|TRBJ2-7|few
CASSLSALTSYEQYF
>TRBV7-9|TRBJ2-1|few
CASSLDGLAGFEQFF
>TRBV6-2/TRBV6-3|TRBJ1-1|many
CASSYYENTEAFF
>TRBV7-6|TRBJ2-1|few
CASSLASPRTGEQFF
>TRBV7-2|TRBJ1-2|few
CASTVGAGDYGYTF
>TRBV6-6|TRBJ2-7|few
CASGTEVAYEQYF
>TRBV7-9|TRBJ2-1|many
CASSSALAEAYNEQFF
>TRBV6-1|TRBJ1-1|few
CAGSETNLGTEAFF
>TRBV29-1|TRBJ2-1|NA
CSVDDRVTSNEQFF
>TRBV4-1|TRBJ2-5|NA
CASSQDPTEETQYF
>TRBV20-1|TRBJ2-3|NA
CSAREMTSGRRDTQYF
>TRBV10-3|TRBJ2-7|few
CAISEYALYEQYF
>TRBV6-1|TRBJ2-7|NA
CASARTDRGTYEQYF
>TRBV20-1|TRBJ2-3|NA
CSAVDGTITTDTQYF
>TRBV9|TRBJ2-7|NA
CASSGQVSSYEQYF
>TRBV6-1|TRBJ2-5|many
CASSRTVEGGETQYF
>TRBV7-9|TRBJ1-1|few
CASSSPPTGKNTEAFF
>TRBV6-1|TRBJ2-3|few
CASRASMGGTDTQYF
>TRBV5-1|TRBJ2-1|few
CASSFSGTGFNEQFF